This TCR beta chain was sequenced in a study of spatial heterogeneity in lung cancer (dated by TCRdb to about 2019). Regarding the research as a whole: Beta-chain transcripts were consistently detected in greater numbers than alpha-chain transcripts, which likely reflects a higher abundance of beta-chain transcripts. A strong correlation was found between TCR transcript counts in tumor regions and a T cell transcriptional module score from matched bulk RNA-seq. In the raw uncorrected reads, each unique combination of TCR and UMI appeared more than ten times on average. The study quantitatively compared TCR alpha and beta repertoires across multiple tumor regions, matched nontumor lung and blood in non-small cell lung cancer. TCR repertoire features were related to nonsynonymous mutation counts determined by whole-exome sequencing of tumor tissue. Both alpha and beta chains were TCR-sequenced in fewer than 250 tumor regions, approximately 64 matched nontumor lung samples and roughly 50 PBMC samples obtained at surgery.

Reading the label with the study, this specimen's time point is: sample taken at primary tumor resection. Donors were 72 patients with early-stage, untreated non-small cell lung cancer from the lung TRACERx cohort. Whole RNA extracted from tumor and nontumor lung tissue, or from cryopreserved PBMC samples, was used for TCR sequencing without cell sorting. Patients were selected for TCR sequencing only if sufficient RNA was available from at least two tumor regions. Before selection, tumor and adjacent nontumor lung specimens were reviewed by a lung pathologist. This clonotype was found many times. The target of this receptor is not known. No base qualities exist here, and no much larger clone lies one base off it. The research as a whole found: Confirming at a functional level the hypothesis that regional TCRs recognize regional mutations was considered to require additional single-cell paired TCR alpha and beta sequencing. The tumor nonsynonymous mutation count correlated with the number of expanded alpha and beta TCRs within the tumor. Estimated TCR-seq coverage of tumor T cells was only around 7% for alpha chains and about 14% for beta chains. The count of ubiquitous expanded TCRs correlated with the count of ubiquitous nonsynonymous mutations, and the count of regional expanded TCRs correlated with the count of regional nonsynonymous mutations.

Libraries came from 5' RACE. For sequencing, a NextSeq 500 was employed. To allow correction of PCR and sequencing errors, the TCR library protocol tagged every TCR cDNA molecule with a unique molecular identifier. The authors' analysis ran thus. TCR identification, UMI-based error correction and CDR3 extraction were all carried out with Decombinator tools. TCRs above a frequency of 2 per 1,000, corresponding to the top 1% of the tumor frequency distribution, were defined as expanded. Expanded tumor TCRs were classed as regional if statistically deemed absent (corrected P<0.05) from at least one tumor region, otherwise ubiquitous. Each repertoire was subsampled 100 times to 5,000 TCRs, after which Renyi diversity was computed with the R vegan package. CDR3 similarity networks were built from amino acid triplet string-kernel similarity, connecting CDR3s with pairwise similarity above 0.82. TCRdb redid the processing of the public reads, applying fastp at Q25 and MiXCR, and retained in-frame beta chains. Each entry is one CDR3 protein sequence, shown with its most common DNA and genes. What appears here as the V and J calls and clone size reflects TCRdb's work, not the paper's. This sample gives more than 2,500 distinct CDR3 sequences in total; less than 3.5% of them show up just once. Approximately 15% of the sample is taken by the ten largest.

In the germline V gene, CDR1 corresponds to SGHRS and CDR2 to YFSETQ. V was cut back by 4 bases and J by 3 bases, leaving a gap of 18 bases between them. The CDR3 goes from the cysteine to the phenylalanine over 16 residues. CDR3 DNA only is kept here, 48 bases in frame from base 1. Sequencing used lung tumor tissue, obtained at surgery. The clonotype was recovered from a male donor with early-stage non-small cell lung cancer. The sequence links TRBV5-1 to TRBJ2-3; the D gene is perhaps TRBD1, from 6 matching bases. The CDR3 in this case is CASSPVLGAMTDTQYF. The nucleotide sequence reads as follows: TGCGCCAGCAGCCCTGTGTTGGGGGCAATGACAGATACGCAGTATTTT.